Listed below are T cell receptor beta chains from one sample, sequenced in a study of blood T cell repertoires in COVID-19. Clones were read by immunoSEQ multiplex PCR, and TCRdb kept only the in-frame ones, dropping some. The sample shows about 300,000 clones, around 86% of them seen only once. Sequencing used PBMCs or T cells enriched from blood (not recorded which). These receptors came from a man aged 25-40 years who had recovered from COVID-19. Each CDR3 is given with its conserved first and last residue.

J: TRBJ2-7; V: TRBV6-5; CDR3: CASRPSGYEQYF
J: TRBJ2-3; V: TRBV19; CDR3: CASSISSGRTDTQYF
J: TRBJ2-7; V: TRBV14; CDR3: CASSQAPDRRPYEQYF
J: TRBJ1-1; V: TRBV5-1; CDR3: CASSFSGGGLQAFF
J: TRBJ2-5; V: TRBV30; CDR3: CAWSIAGQETQYF
J: TRBJ2-2; V: TRBV30; CDR3: CALDPGVNTGELFF
J: TRBJ1-2; V: TRBV6-5; CDR3: CASDRLGYGYTF
J: TRBJ2-2; V: TRBV7-9; CDR3: CASSLGRDRGRDTGELFF
J: TRBJ2-7; V: TRBV27; CDR3: CASSLFSGFSYEQYF
J: TRBJ1-2; V: TRBV30; CDR3: CAWSGTGLGYTF
J: TRBJ2-7; V: TRBV7-9; CDR3: CASSLGPGQTYEQYF
J: TRBJ1-3; V: TRBV4-2; CDR3: CASSQGLSGNTIYF
J: TRBJ2-7; V: TRBV5-1; CDR3: CASRSGPGNSYEQYF
J: TRBJ2-2; V: TRBV6-1; CDR3: CASSEQGQVGELFF
J: TRBJ1-5; V: TRBV18; CDR3: CASSPTENQPQHF